The 18 T cell receptor beta chains below all came from one sample that was sequenced in a study of blood T cells in healthy people across ages. Sample-barcoded 5' priming and a J-beta primer mix drove a second PCR of 7 to 11 cycles. TCRdb processed the 5' RACE reads anew with MiXCR; each CDR3 protein has one entry. The sample records about 600,000 distinct CDR3 sequences, 40% to 50% being singletons. Sequencing input: blood. These TCRs come from a man older than 75 in good health.

This chain connects TRBV11-2 to TRBJ2-1; the D gene is possibly TRBD2 (6 bases). Germline loops: CDR1 SGHAT, CDR2 FQNNGV. The CDR3 length is 13 residues. V gave up 5 bases and J gave up 4 bases, with 9 bases separating them. The CDR3 nucleotides read TGTGCCAGCAGCGGGCGGGGATACAATGAGCAGTTCTTC. This translates into CASSGRGYNEQFF.

The rearrangement uses TRBV5-1 and TRBJ1-1; a possible D gene is TRBD1 (6 bases). V shed 4 bases and J shed 10 bases, with 14 bases lying between them. The length of the CDR3 is 12 residues. CDR1 and CDR2 from the germline V gene are SGHRS and YFSETQ. Written as DNA, the CDR3 is TGCGCCAGCAGCCCAACAGGGCGGGGAGCTTTCTTT. Translation: CASSPTGRGAFF.

In this sample, this clonotype turned up a few times. The CDR3: CASSWIRTGFYEQYF. The CDR3 bases are TGTGCCAGCAGCTGGATTCGGACAGGATTCTACGAGCAGTACTTC. The J gene is TRBJ2-7, the V gene TRBV11-2; 7 nucleotides agree with TRBD1. This CDR3 contains 15 residues. Trimming took 4 bases from V and 3 from J; bases not matched to a gene: 9. Germline assignment: CDR1 SGHAT and CDR2 FQNNGV.

This clonotype has ten or more counts. The genes are TRBV3-1 and TRBJ2-7; 11 bases map to TRBD2. This CDR3 has 14 residues. Germline V gives CDR1 LGHDT, CDR2 YNNKEL (reference sequence). Germline trimming cut 4 bases from V and 3 bases from J; bases unmatched to any gene: 2. The CDR3 coding sequence is TGTGCCAGCAGCCGACTAGCGGGAAGCTACGAGCAGTACTTC. This translates into CASSRLAGSYEQYF.

The table lists this clonotype with a count of one. This chain links TRBV20-1 with TRBJ2-1; no clear D gene. Germline V gives CDR1 DFQATT, CDR2 SNEGSKA (reference sequence). The CDR3 length is 12 residues. The V and J ends lost 2 bases and 6 bases respectively, with 8 bases between them. CDR3 loop: CSARSSVNEQFF. The CDR3 nucleotides are TGCAGTGCTAGATCGAGCGTCAATGAGCAGTTCTTC.

A remark on this clonotype: Just one base apart from a much larger clone, this may be a read error. This chain connects TRBV7-9 to TRBJ1-1; no reliable D call. Germline V CDR1 and CDR2: SEHNR, FQNEAQ (reference sequence). V lost 5 bases and J lost 0, with 13 bases in between. This CDR3 comprises 15 residues. CDR3 loop: CASSPRFSLNTEAFF. CDR3 bases: TGTGCCAGCAGCCCCCGGTTTTCCCTGAACACTGAAGCTTTCTTT.

The chain uses TRBV11-2 and TRBJ2-4, with 7 positions matching TRBD1. Germline CDR1 reads SGHAT; CDR2 reads FQNNGV. The CDR3 spans 16 residues. The V and J ends lost 5 bases and 0 bases, in that order; junction bases with no gene match: 7. CDR3 sequence (DNA): TGTGCCAGCAGCCCAAACAGGGGCCTAGCCAAAAACATTCAGTACTTC. It specifies CASSPNRGLAKNIQYF.

On this clonotype itself: A much larger clone differs from this one at a single base, so this may be a read error. The rearrangement links TRBV6-6 to TRBJ1-5, with 12 nucleotides matching TRBD1. The CDR3 is made up of 15 amino acids. From germline, CDR1 is MNHNY and CDR2 SVGAGI (reference sequence). The CDR3 coding sequence is TGTGCCAGCAGTTACACGGGACAGGGGGCCCCGCCCCGGCATTTT. Translating gives CASSYTGQGAPPRHF.

This clonotype was seen a handful of times. The chain employs TRBV7-9 and TRBJ2-3; D is uncertain. V lost 4 bases and J 4 bases, leaving 9 bases between the germline ends. The CDR3 is 13 residues long. Germline V lookup: CDR1 SEHNR, CDR2 FQNEAQ (reference sequence). CDR3 in amino acids: CASSSRFADTQYF. The CDR3 DNA sequence: TGTGCCAGCAGCTCCCGGTTTGCAGATACGCAGTATTTT.

The chain is built from TRBV12-3 or TRBV12-4 and TRBJ1-6; D gene uncertain. Trimming removed 2 bases at V and 6 bases at J, with 11 bases between. The CDR3 is 15 residues long. CDR3: CASSLRGQVNSPLHF. The CDR3 DNA reads TGTGCCAGCAGTTTACGGGGTCAGGTTAATTCACCCCTCCACTTT.

This clonotype was detected a few times. The V call is TRBV20-1, the J call TRBJ2-4, with 7 positions matching TRBD2. With 6 bases clipped from V and 4 bases from J, the junction kept 6 bases outside the gene matches. From germline, CDR1 is DFQATT and CDR2 SNEGSKA (reference sequence). CDR3 length equals 13 residues. The CDR3 DNA reads TGCAGTGCCGAGTCTAGCGGTAAAAACATTCAGTACTTC. Its protein product is CSAESSGKNIQYF.

The CDR3 DNA reads TGTGCCAGCACCAGACCGAACCTGGATACGCAGTATTTT. The encoded protein is CASTRPNLDTQYF. The chain recombines TRBV6-2 or TRBV6-3 with TRBJ2-3; D unclear. Germline V lookup: CDR1 MNHEY, CDR2 SVGEGT. Trimming left V 7 bases short and J 6 bases short, with 14 bases between. The CDR3 is 13 residues long.

The chain couples TRBV20-1 to TRBJ2-1; D is ambiguous. Per the germline V gene, CDR1 is DFQATT and CDR2 is SNEGSKA (reference sequence). The CDR3 runs 13 residues. Trimming shortened V by 1 base and J by 0 bases, and 4 bases separated the two germline ends. The CDR3 DNA is TGCAGTGCTAGAGCTAGCTCCTACAATGAGCAGTTCTTC. It translates to CSARASSYNEQFF.

This clonotype has a handful of counts. The genes are TRBV20-1 and TRBJ2-1, with D tentatively TRBD1 (5 bases). Trimming pared 3 bases from V and 7 bases from J, leaving 13 bases between. Germline assignment: CDR1 DFQATT and CDR2 SNEGSKA (reference sequence). The CDR3 loop spans 13 amino acids. Here the CDR3 reads CSARDQRGNEQFF. The DNA of the CDR3 is TGCAGTGCTAGGGACCAAAGGGGAAATGAGCAGTTCTTC.

V gene TRBV7-8 combines with J gene TRBJ2-1; 11 nucleotides match TRBD2. This CDR3 has 16 amino acids. In germline, CDR1 is SGHVS, CDR2 FQNEAQ. V was pared by 5 bases and J by 5 bases, with 8 bases of the junction left unmatched. The CDR3 sequence: CASSLPGLAANNEQFF. CDR3 coding DNA: TGTGCCAGCAGCCTTCCGGGACTAGCGGCCAACAATGAGCAGTTCTTC. Variable domain in full (rest from reference TRBV7-8 and TRBJ2-1): GAGVSQSPRYKVAKRGQDVALRCDPISGHVSLFWYQQALGQGPEFLTYFQNEAQLDKSGLPSDRFFAERPEGSVSTLKIQRTQQEDSAVYLCASSLPGLAANNEQFFGPGTRLTVL.

The table lists this clonotype with many counts. V usage is TRBV6-6 and J usage is TRBJ1-6, with D possibly TRBD1 on 6 matching bases. V lost 6 bases and J lost 5, with 14 bases in between. The CDR3 length is 15 residues. CDR1 is MNHNY, CDR2 SVGAGI, per germline (reference sequence). In DNA, the CDR3 is TGTGCCAGCAGACCCGGACAGAACAATAATTCACCCCTCCACTTT. Its protein is CASRPGQNNNSPLHF.

The rearrangement joins TRBV6-6 to TRBJ1-5; D is possibly TRBD1 (6 bases). The CDR3 totals 16 residues. The germline V gene has CDR1 MNHNY and CDR2 SVGAGI (reference sequence). Trimming removed 2 bases from V and 0 bases from J, with 11 bases in between. CDR3 DNA: TGTGCCAGCAGTTACAGGACAGTCTCTAGCAATCAGCCCCAGCATTTT. This codes for CASSYRTVSSNQPQHF.

The V and J genes are TRBV3-1 and TRBJ2-3; the D is unclear. Germline assignment: CDR1 LGHDT and CDR2 YNNKEL (reference sequence). V was shortened by 1 base and J by 4 bases, with 9 bases between the two germline ends. The CDR3 is 14 residues long. CDR3 protein: CASSQASVPDTQYF. CDR3 in DNA: TGTGCCAGCAGCCAAGCCTCGGTTCCAGATACGCAGTATTTT.